This T cell receptor (beta chain) was captured by sequencing in a study of blood T cells in healthy people across ages. Using a J-beta primer mix together with a sample-barcoded 5' primer, a second PCR was run for roughly 6 to 11 cycles. TCRdb redid the calling of the 5' RACE reads with MiXCR, one entry per CDR3 protein. The sample records 1.5 million to 2 million distinct CDR3 sequences, approximately 32% being singletons. The germline CDR1 and CDR2 sequences are DFQATT and SNEGSKA (reference sequence). The CDR3 runs 15 residues. V was clipped by 1 base and J by 6 bases; unmatched bases: 5. The study, taken as a whole, reports: It was the long-lived donors that had more naive CD4+ cells and higher diversity than aged donors. Donor CMV status, an unknown factor, possibly confounded changes in expanded clonotypes. Researchers deemed the diversity estimates from one million T cells underestimates. Observed TCR beta diversity per million T cells went down as age went up. This fall followed a roughly linear course with age.

For this clonotype: Its antigen is unidentified.

Sequencing was performed on blood. The receptor was derived from a woman aged 25 to 45 in good health. The genes are TRBV20-1 and TRBJ2-5; 13 bases agree with TRBD2. The DNA of the CDR3 is TGCAGTGCTAGAGCAGGACTAGCGGGAGTACAGACCCAGTACTTC. The encoded protein is CSARAGLAGVQTQYF.